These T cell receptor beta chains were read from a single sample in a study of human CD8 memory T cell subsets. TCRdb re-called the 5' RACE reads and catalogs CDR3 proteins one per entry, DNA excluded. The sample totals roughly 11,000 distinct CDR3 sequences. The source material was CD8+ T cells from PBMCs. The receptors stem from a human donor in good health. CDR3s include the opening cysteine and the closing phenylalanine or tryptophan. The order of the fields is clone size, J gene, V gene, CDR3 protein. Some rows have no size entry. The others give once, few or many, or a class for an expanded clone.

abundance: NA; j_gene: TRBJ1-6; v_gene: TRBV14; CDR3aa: CASSTWGTGDSPLHF
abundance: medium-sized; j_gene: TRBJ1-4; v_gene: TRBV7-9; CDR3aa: CASSLKQGGTNEKLFF
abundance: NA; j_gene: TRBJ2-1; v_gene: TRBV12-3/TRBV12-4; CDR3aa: CASSSPSDGNEQFF
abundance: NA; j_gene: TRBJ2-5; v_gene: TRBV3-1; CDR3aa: CASSQVSQETQYF
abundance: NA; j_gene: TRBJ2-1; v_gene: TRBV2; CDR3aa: CASSTGQLAYNEQFF
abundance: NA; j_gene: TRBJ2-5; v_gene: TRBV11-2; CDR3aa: CASSLGALQETQYF
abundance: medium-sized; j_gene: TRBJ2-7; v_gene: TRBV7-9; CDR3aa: CASSLMGDEQYF
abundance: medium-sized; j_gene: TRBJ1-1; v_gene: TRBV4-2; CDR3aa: CASSYTANTEAFF
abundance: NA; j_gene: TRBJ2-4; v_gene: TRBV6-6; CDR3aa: CASRKQDGLAKNIQYF
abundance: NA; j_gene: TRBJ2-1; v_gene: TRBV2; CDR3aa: CAIRTGVNEQFF
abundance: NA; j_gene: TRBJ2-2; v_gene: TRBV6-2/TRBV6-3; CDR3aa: CASSYSFGGAGELFF
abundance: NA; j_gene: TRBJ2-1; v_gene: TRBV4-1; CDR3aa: CASSGTSGTYNEQFF
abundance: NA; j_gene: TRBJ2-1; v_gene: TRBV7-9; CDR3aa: CASSLSGRNEQFF
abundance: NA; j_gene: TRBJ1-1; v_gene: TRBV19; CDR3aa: CASSMGGVTEAFF
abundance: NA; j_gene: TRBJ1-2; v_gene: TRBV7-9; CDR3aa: CASSPGQLTYGYTF
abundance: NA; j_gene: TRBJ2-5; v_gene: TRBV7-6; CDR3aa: CASSLVIGGSDQYF
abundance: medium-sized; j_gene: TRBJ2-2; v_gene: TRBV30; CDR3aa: CALEFGGTADTGELFF
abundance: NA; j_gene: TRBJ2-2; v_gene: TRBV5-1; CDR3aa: CASSFSPVSNTGELFF
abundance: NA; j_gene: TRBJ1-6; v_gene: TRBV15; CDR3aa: CATSRERQAANSPLHF
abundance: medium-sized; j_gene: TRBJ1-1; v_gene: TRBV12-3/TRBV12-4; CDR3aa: CASSFGGAEAFF
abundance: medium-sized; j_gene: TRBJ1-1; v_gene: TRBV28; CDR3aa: CASRDRGLTEAFF
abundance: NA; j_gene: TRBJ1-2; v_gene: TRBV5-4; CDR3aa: CASSLGKSYGYTF
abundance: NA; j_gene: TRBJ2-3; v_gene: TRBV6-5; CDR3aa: CASSYSGNSGGAWDTQYF
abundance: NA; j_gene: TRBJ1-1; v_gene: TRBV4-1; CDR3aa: CASSQDLGFGEDTEAFF
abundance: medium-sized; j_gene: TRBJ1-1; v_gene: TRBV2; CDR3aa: CASSGTGENTEAFF
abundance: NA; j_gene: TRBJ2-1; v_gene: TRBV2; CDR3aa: CASTTGLAGVNEQFF
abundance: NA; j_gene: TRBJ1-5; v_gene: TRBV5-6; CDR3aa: CASSFGTGNNQPQHF
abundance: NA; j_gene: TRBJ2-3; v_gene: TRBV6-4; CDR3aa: CASSSGGTTDTQYF
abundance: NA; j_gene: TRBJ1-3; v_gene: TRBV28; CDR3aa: CASSFPGYGNTIYF